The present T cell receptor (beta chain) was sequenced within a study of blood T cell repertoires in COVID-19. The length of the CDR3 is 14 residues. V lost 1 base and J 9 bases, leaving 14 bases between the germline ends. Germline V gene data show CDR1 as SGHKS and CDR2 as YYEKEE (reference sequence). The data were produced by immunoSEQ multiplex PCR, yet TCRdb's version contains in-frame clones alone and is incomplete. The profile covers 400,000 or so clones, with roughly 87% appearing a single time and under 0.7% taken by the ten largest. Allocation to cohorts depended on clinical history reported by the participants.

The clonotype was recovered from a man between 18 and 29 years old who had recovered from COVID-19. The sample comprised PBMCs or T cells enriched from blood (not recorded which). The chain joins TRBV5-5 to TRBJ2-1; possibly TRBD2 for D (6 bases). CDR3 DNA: TGTGCCAGCAGCTTGAGGGCGGGGCCAGGTGAGCAGTTCTTC. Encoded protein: CASSLRAGPGEQFF. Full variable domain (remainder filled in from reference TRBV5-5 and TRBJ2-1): DAGVTQSPTHLIKTRGQQVTLRCSPISGHKSVSWYQQVLGQGPQFIFQYYEKEERGRGNFPDRFSARQFPNYSSELNVNALLLGDSALYLCASSLRAGPGEQFFGPGTRLTVL.